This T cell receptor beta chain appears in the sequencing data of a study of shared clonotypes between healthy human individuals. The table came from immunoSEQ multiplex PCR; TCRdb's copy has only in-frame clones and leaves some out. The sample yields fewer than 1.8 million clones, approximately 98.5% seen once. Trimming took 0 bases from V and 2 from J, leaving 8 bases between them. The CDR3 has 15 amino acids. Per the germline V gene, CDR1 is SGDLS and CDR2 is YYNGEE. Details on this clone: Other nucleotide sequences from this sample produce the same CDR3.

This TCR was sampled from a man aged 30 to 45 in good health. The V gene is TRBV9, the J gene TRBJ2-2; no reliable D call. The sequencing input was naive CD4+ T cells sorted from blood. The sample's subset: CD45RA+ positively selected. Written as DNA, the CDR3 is TGTGCCAGCAGCGTAGTCGGTAGAAACACCGGGGAGCTGTTTTTT. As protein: CASSVVGRNTGELFF.